A selection of T cell receptor beta chains follows, all from one sample in a study of blood T cells in healthy people across ages. MiXCR, run by TCRdb on the 5' RACE reads, gives a single entry per CDR3 protein. The sample consists of about 640,000 distinct CDR3 sequences, 58% of them appearing once. Sequenced sample: blood. These receptors all stem from a man aged 60 to 69 in good health. Each CDR3 is given with its conserved first and last residue. A D gene is named only where the DNA matches it firmly. Clone size is given for some rows only: seen once, a few or many times, or a class if the clone is expanded.

d_call: TRBD2
cdr3_length: 17
j_call: TRBJ2-5
clone_size: .
v_call: TRBV10-3
cdr3_aa: CAISESGRRGAYNEQYF
cdr3_nt: TGTGCCATCAGTGAGTCAGGTAGGCGGGGGGCCTACAATGAGCAGTACTTC

d_call: .
cdr3_length: 11
j_call: TRBJ1-2
clone_size: .
v_call: TRBV6-5
cdr3_aa: CASSYPGGYTF
cdr3_nt: TGTGCCAGCAGTTACCCCGGTGGCTACACCTTC

d_call: TRBD2
cdr3_length: 15
j_call: TRBJ2-1
clone_size: .
v_call: TRBV6-1
cdr3_aa: CASSEFGGSYNEQFF
cdr3_nt: TGTGCCAGCAGTGAATTCGGGGGGTCCTACAATGAGCAGTTCTTC

d_call: .
cdr3_length: 15
j_call: TRBJ1-1
clone_size: .
v_call: TRBV18
cdr3_aa: CASSREGVLGTEAFF
cdr3_nt: TGTGCCAGCTCACGCGAGGGTGTGCTGGGCACTGAAGCTTTCTTT

d_call: .
cdr3_length: 12
j_call: TRBJ2-7
clone_size: .
v_call: TRBV29-1
cdr3_aa: CSVEVNDYEQYF
cdr3_nt: TGCAGCGTTGAGGTAAATGATTACGAGCAGTACTTC

d_call: .
cdr3_length: 14
j_call: TRBJ2-1
clone_size: .
v_call: TRBV12-3/TRBV12-4
cdr3_aa: CASSSPTLYNEQFF
cdr3_nt: TGTGCCAGCAGCTCCCCCACCCTCTACAATGAGCAGTTCTTC

d_call: TRBD2
cdr3_length: 18
j_call: TRBJ2-3
clone_size: .
v_call: TRBV12-3/TRBV12-4
cdr3_aa: CASSFRRGGHPITDTQYF
cdr3_nt: TGTGCCAGCAGTTTTCGGCGGGGGGGCCATCCTATCACAGATACGCAGTATTTT

d_call: .
cdr3_length: 14
j_call: TRBJ1-5
clone_size: few
v_call: TRBV5-1
cdr3_aa: CASSLLGGNQPQHF
cdr3_nt: TGTGCCAGCAGTTTACTGGGGGGGAATCAGCCCCAGCATTTT

d_call: TRBD1
cdr3_length: 16
j_call: TRBJ2-5
clone_size: .
v_call: TRBV3-1
cdr3_aa: CASSLGTGGLWETQYF
cdr3_nt: TGTGCCAGCAGCCTCGGGACAGGGGGCCTTTGGGAGACCCAGTACTTC

d_call: .
cdr3_length: 15
j_call: TRBJ2-5
clone_size: .
v_call: TRBV10-3
cdr3_aa: CAISEEVAGRETQYF
cdr3_nt: TGTGCCATCAGTGAGGAGGTGGCAGGCCGGGAGACCCAGTACTTC

d_call: .
cdr3_length: 17
j_call: TRBJ1-2
clone_size: once
v_call: TRBV20-1
cdr3_aa: CSARDWRDTPTNYGYTF
cdr3_nt: TGCAGTGCTAGAGATTGGAGGGACACACCGACTAACTATGGCTACACCTTC

d_call: .
cdr3_length: 15
j_call: TRBJ2-1
clone_size: .
v_call: TRBV29-1
cdr3_aa: CSANGWQGGWNEQFF
cdr3_nt: TGCAGCGCCAACGGGTGGCAGGGGGGGTGGAATGAGCAGTTCTTC

d_call: .
cdr3_length: 12
j_call: TRBJ1-4
clone_size: .
v_call: TRBV5-5
cdr3_aa: CASSDSLEKLFF
cdr3_nt: TGTGCCAGCAGCGACAGTTTGGAAAAACTGTTTTTT

d_call: .
cdr3_length: 14
j_call: TRBJ2-1
clone_size: few
v_call: TRBV5-1
cdr3_aa: CASRRASFLGEQFF
cdr3_nt: TGCGCCAGCAGGAGGGCTAGTTTCTTGGGTGAGCAGTTCTTC

d_call: TRBD1
cdr3_length: 13
j_call: TRBJ2-5
clone_size: many
v_call: TRBV6-5
cdr3_aa: CASSRQGWETQYF
cdr3_nt: TGTGCCAGCAGTAGACAGGGATGGGAGACCCAGTACTTC

d_call: TRBD1
cdr3_length: 16
j_call: TRBJ2-5
clone_size: once
v_call: TRBV5-5
cdr3_aa: CASSLGNRGLQETQYF
cdr3_nt: TGTGCCAGCAGCTTGGGTAACAGGGGGCTCCAAGAGACCCAGTACTTC

d_call: TRBD2
cdr3_length: 16
j_call: TRBJ2-7
clone_size: once
v_call: TRBV19
cdr3_aa: CASSIRRRGGINEQYF
cdr3_nt: TGTGCCAGTAGTATCCGGCGGCGGGGGGGAATCAATGAGCAGTACTTC

d_call: TRBD1
cdr3_length: 16
j_call: TRBJ1-2
clone_size: many
v_call: TRBV18
cdr3_aa: CASSPNEQGQGFGYTF
cdr3_nt: TGTGCCAGCTCACCAAACGAGCAGGGACAGGGTTTTGGCTACACCTTC

d_call: TRBD1
cdr3_length: 16
j_call: TRBJ2-5
clone_size: .
v_call: TRBV14
cdr3_aa: CASSQDPGQGTETQYF
cdr3_nt: TGTGCCAGCAGCCAAGATCCCGGACAGGGGACGGAGACCCAGTACTTC

d_call: TRBD1
cdr3_length: 15
j_call: TRBJ1-4
clone_size: .
v_call: TRBV10-3
cdr3_aa: CAISDSRGIGEKLFF
cdr3_nt: TGTGCCATCAGTGACTCCAGGGGGATTGGAGAAAAACTGTTTTTT

d_call: .
cdr3_length: 14
j_call: TRBJ2-7
clone_size: .
v_call: TRBV20-1
cdr3_aa: CSATRGRQSYEQYF
cdr3_nt: TGCAGTGCAACGAGGGGACGCCAGTCCTACGAGCAGTACTTC

d_call: .
cdr3_length: 11
j_call: TRBJ2-3
clone_size: few
v_call: TRBV24-1
cdr3_aa: CATGLSDTQYF
cdr3_nt: TGTGCCACCGGCCTATCGGATACGCAGTATTTT

d_call: TRBD2
cdr3_length: 16
j_call: TRBJ2-7
clone_size: .
v_call: TRBV4-1
cdr3_aa: CASSQELLAGDNEQYF
cdr3_nt: TGCGCCAGCAGCCAAGAGTTACTAGCGGGGGACAATGAGCAGTACTTC

d_call: .
cdr3_length: 14
j_call: TRBJ2-3
clone_size: .
v_call: TRBV20-1
cdr3_aa: CSARVARSTDTQYF
cdr3_nt: TGCAGTGCTAGAGTAGCGAGAAGCACAGATACGCAGTATTTT

d_call: .
cdr3_length: 18
j_call: TRBJ2-3
clone_size: .
v_call: TRBV4-1
cdr3_aa: CASSQDMAARHGRDTQYF
cdr3_nt: TGCGCCAGCAGCCAAGATATGGCGGCACGCCATGGAAGAGATACGCAGTATTTT

d_call: .
cdr3_length: 12
j_call: TRBJ2-7
clone_size: few
v_call: TRBV29-1
cdr3_aa: CSVEGSTYEQYF
cdr3_nt: TGCAGCGTTGAGGGCAGCACCTACGAGCAGTACTTC

d_call: .
cdr3_length: 14
j_call: TRBJ2-1
clone_size: .
v_call: TRBV12-3/TRBV12-4
cdr3_aa: CASSLAARVDEQFF
cdr3_nt: TGTGCCAGCAGTTTAGCGGCCAGGGTGGATGAGCAGTTCTTC

d_call: TRBD2
cdr3_length: 15
j_call: TRBJ2-7
clone_size: .
v_call: TRBV12-3/TRBV12-4
cdr3_aa: CASRLGLAGVYEQYF
cdr3_nt: TGTGCCAGCAGACTTGGACTAGCCGGCGTCTACGAGCAGTACTTC

d_call: .
cdr3_length: 17
j_call: TRBJ2-3
clone_size: .
v_call: TRBV4-2
cdr3_aa: CASSQEPASASTDTQYF
cdr3_nt: TGTGCCAGCAGCCAAGAACCCGCTAGCGCCAGCACAGATACGCAGTATTTT

d_call: TRBD2
cdr3_length: 15
j_call: TRBJ2-5
clone_size: .
v_call: TRBV6-2/TRBV6-3
cdr3_aa: CASMSLAGFFETQYF
cdr3_nt: TGTGCCAGCATGAGTCTAGCGGGGTTTTTTGAGACCCAGTACTTC

d_call: .
cdr3_length: 17
j_call: TRBJ1-6
clone_size: .
v_call: TRBV20-1
cdr3_aa: CSAPQEGTSSYNSPLHF
cdr3_nt: TGCAGTGCTCCTCAAGAGGGGACGAGCTCCTATAATTCACCCCTCCACTTT

d_call: .
cdr3_length: 13
j_call: TRBJ1-5
clone_size: .
v_call: TRBV27
cdr3_aa: CASSLMGYQPQHF
cdr3_nt: TGTGCCAGCAGTTTAATGGGTTATCAGCCCCAGCATTTT

d_call: TRBD1
cdr3_length: 15
j_call: TRBJ2-3
clone_size: .
v_call: TRBV20-1
cdr3_aa: CSARAQGSSTDTQYF
cdr3_nt: TGCAGTGCTAGGGCACAGGGGAGTAGCACAGATACGCAGTATTTT

d_call: .
cdr3_length: 13
j_call: TRBJ2-1
clone_size: few
v_call: TRBV29-1
cdr3_aa: CSVAQQEYNEQFF
cdr3_nt: TGCAGCGTTGCGCAACAGGAGTACAATGAGCAGTTCTTC

d_call: TRBD1
cdr3_length: 16
j_call: TRBJ1-2
clone_size: .
v_call: TRBV28
cdr3_aa: CASSFQGAKWAYGYTF
cdr3_nt: TGTGCCAGCAGTTTTCAGGGGGCGAAGTGGGCCTATGGCTACACCTTC

d_call: TRBD2
cdr3_length: 15
j_call: TRBJ2-1
clone_size: .
v_call: TRBV5-1
cdr3_aa: CASSRGRAGGPEQFF
cdr3_nt: TGCGCCAGCAGCAGGGGACGAGCGGGGGGGCCGGAGCAGTTCTTC

d_call: .
cdr3_length: 14
j_call: TRBJ1-2
clone_size: .
v_call: TRBV20-1
cdr3_aa: CSAPDWLSPYGYTF
cdr3_nt: TGCAGTGCTCCCGACTGGTTGAGTCCCTATGGCTACACCTTC

d_call: .
cdr3_length: 14
j_call: TRBJ1-1
clone_size: .
v_call: TRBV5-1
cdr3_aa: CASSSGRENTEAFF
cdr3_nt: TGCGCCAGCAGCTCTGGACGGGAGAACACTGAAGCTTTCTTT

d_call: TRBD1
cdr3_length: 14
j_call: TRBJ1-1
clone_size: .
v_call: TRBV12-3/TRBV12-4
cdr3_aa: CASSLRGQEAEAFF
cdr3_nt: TGTGCCAGCAGTTTACGGGGACAGGAGGCTGAAGCTTTCTTT

d_call: TRBD1
cdr3_length: 16
j_call: TRBJ2-5
clone_size: .
v_call: TRBV24-1
cdr3_aa: CATSEIQTGDQETQYF
cdr3_nt: TGTGCCACCAGTGAGATTCAGACAGGGGACCAAGAGACCCAGTACTTC

d_call: TRBD1
cdr3_length: 12
j_call: TRBJ2-1
clone_size: .
v_call: TRBV2
cdr3_aa: CARTGKDNEQFF
cdr3_nt: TGTGCCAGGACAGGGAAGGACAATGAGCAGTTCTTC

d_call: .
cdr3_length: 14
j_call: TRBJ1-6
clone_size: few
v_call: TRBV7-2
cdr3_aa: CASSLDIRSSPLHF
cdr3_nt: TGTGCCAGCAGCTTAGATATCAGGTCTTCACCCCTCCACTTT

d_call: .
cdr3_length: 14
j_call: TRBJ1-2
clone_size: .
v_call: TRBV20-1
cdr3_aa: CSASKDGTNYGYTF
cdr3_nt: TGCAGTGCTAGTAAGGACGGGACTAACTATGGCTACACCTTC

d_call: .
cdr3_length: 13
j_call: TRBJ2-4
clone_size: .
v_call: TRBV20-1
cdr3_aa: CSATGVGVAIQYF
cdr3_nt: TGCAGTGCTACCGGGGTCGGGGTTGCCATTCAGTACTTC

d_call: TRBD1
cdr3_length: 15
j_call: TRBJ2-7
clone_size: .
v_call: TRBV28
cdr3_aa: CASSLPGDRSHEQYF
cdr3_nt: TGTGCCAGCAGTTTACCCGGGGACAGATCCCACGAGCAGTACTTC

d_call: TRBD1
cdr3_length: 14
j_call: TRBJ1-2
clone_size: once
v_call: TRBV6-1
cdr3_aa: CASTGTGVNYGYTF
cdr3_nt: TGTGCCAGCACAGGGACAGGGGTTAACTATGGCTACACCTTC

d_call: .
cdr3_length: 16
j_call: TRBJ1-5
clone_size: .
v_call: TRBV4-1
cdr3_aa: CASSQNRQYSNQPQHF
cdr3_nt: TGCGCCAGCAGCCAAAACCGTCAGTATAGCAATCAGCCCCAGCATTTT

d_call: TRBD2
cdr3_length: 20
j_call: TRBJ2-1
clone_size: .
v_call: TRBV7-2
cdr3_aa: CASSPRGLAGATSSYNEQFF
cdr3_nt: TGTGCCAGCAGCCCTCGAGGACTAGCGGGGGCTACGAGCTCCTACAATGAGCAGTTCTTC

d_call: .
cdr3_length: 13
j_call: TRBJ1-6
clone_size: few
v_call: TRBV6-1
cdr3_aa: CASRLELNSPLHF
cdr3_nt: TGTGCCAGCAGGTTAGAACTGAATTCACCCCTCCACTTT

d_call: TRBD1
cdr3_length: 16
j_call: TRBJ1-4
clone_size: few
v_call: TRBV4-1
cdr3_aa: CASSQGTGRGNEKLFF
cdr3_nt: TGCGCCAGCAGCCAAGGGACAGGGAGGGGCAATGAAAAACTGTTTTTT

d_call: TRBD1
cdr3_length: 13
j_call: TRBJ1-2
clone_size: .
v_call: TRBV20-1
cdr3_aa: CSAVDRGPVGYTF
cdr3_nt: TGCAGTGCTGTCGACAGGGGGCCCGTTGGCTACACCTTC

d_call: TRBD2
cdr3_length: 15
j_call: TRBJ2-2
clone_size: .
v_call: TRBV12-3/TRBV12-4
cdr3_aa: CASSGLAGFSGELFF
cdr3_nt: TGTGCCAGCAGCGGACTAGCGGGGTTTTCCGGGGAGCTGTTTTTT

d_call: TRBD2
cdr3_length: 16
j_call: TRBJ2-5
clone_size: .
v_call: TRBV6-1
cdr3_aa: CASSDLAGRGKETQYF
cdr3_nt: TGTGCCAGCAGTGACCTAGCGGGGCGAGGAAAAGAGACCCAGTACTTC

d_call: .
cdr3_length: 14
j_call: TRBJ1-3
clone_size: .
v_call: TRBV2
cdr3_aa: CASSSQSTGNTIYF
cdr3_nt: TGTGCCAGCAGTAGTCAATCCACTGGAAACACCATATATTTT

d_call: TRBD2
cdr3_length: 15
j_call: TRBJ2-1
clone_size: .
v_call: TRBV5-1
cdr3_aa: CASSRAGVSYNEQFF
cdr3_nt: TGCGCCAGCAGCCGAGCGGGGGTCTCCTACAATGAGCAGTTCTTC

d_call: .
cdr3_length: 12
j_call: TRBJ1-2
clone_size: .
v_call: TRBV20-1
cdr3_aa: CSATTPNYGYTF
cdr3_nt: TGCAGTGCGACGACACCTAACTATGGCTACACCTTC

d_call: TRBD2
cdr3_length: 14
j_call: TRBJ2-4
clone_size: .
v_call: TRBV20-1
cdr3_aa: CSALGLAGRFIQYF
cdr3_nt: TGCAGTGCCTTGGGACTAGCGGGGAGATTCATTCAGTACTTC

d_call: .
cdr3_length: 12
j_call: TRBJ2-5
clone_size: .
v_call: TRBV7-2
cdr3_aa: CASSLYQETRYF
cdr3_nt: TGTGCCAGCAGCTTGTACCAAGAGACCCGGTACTTC

d_call: .
cdr3_length: 11
j_call: TRBJ2-5
clone_size: .
v_call: TRBV12-3/TRBV12-4
cdr3_aa: CAGSLKETQYF
cdr3_nt: TGTGCCGGCAGTTTGAAAGAGACCCAGTACTTC